This TCR beta chain was found in a study of low-dose radiotherapy and immunotherapy resistance in tumors. Time point in this sample: after trial treatment. Treatment specified: LDRT plus nivolumab, ipilimumab, low-dose cyclophosphamide and aspirin (RACIN trial). The donors' treatment consisted of nivolumab, ipilimumab, aspirin, low-dose cyclophosphamide and low-dose radiotherapy. The TCRs were subjected to amplification over approximately 20 PCR cycles employing a constant-region primer in conjunction with a V-primer adapter. MiXCR, run by TCRdb on the reads, gives a single entry per CDR3 protein. In the table there are roughly 48,000 distinct CDR3 sequences, approximately 31% of which are singletons. This clonotype rates as medium-sized. V was pared by 7 bases and J by 5 bases, with 5 bases of the junction left unmatched. The CDR3 extends over 14 amino acids. Germline CDR1 and CDR2: MDHEN and SYDVKM.

V gene TRBV28 combines with J gene TRBJ2-1, with 10 positions matching TRBD2. The sequence came from a male donor with rectosigmoid adenocarcinoma. The specimen comprised PBMCs, sampled after low-dose radiotherapy plus immunotherapy. The CDR3 protein is CASTSSGRHNEQFF. CDR3 DNA: TGTGCCAGCACCTCTAGCGGGAGACACAATGAGCAGTTCTTC.